This T cell receptor beta chain was sequenced during a study of blood T cell repertoires in COVID-19. On the study more broadly: COVID-19 samples collected from the United States, Italy and Spain covered acute and convalescent phases. T cells, B-cell-depleted T cells, or PBMCs provided the cDNA or gDNA that served as material.

How the authors handled the data: Reference gene primer amplification gave estimated nucleated cell counts. Assay used: immunoSEQ multiplex PCR; TCRdb lists only in-frame clones, some missing. V and J calls and clone size are as listed in that table; D and trimming were resolved from the DNA. Of roughly 59,000 clones in the sample, about 81% are singletons; the top ten hold approximately 14%. The trim removed 1 base at V and 7 bases at J, leaving 3 bases unmatched. CDR3 length equals 13 residues. Germline V gene sequence: CDR1 SGHTA, CDR2 FQGNSA. Sequenced material: peripheral blood. The chain links TRBV7-2 to TRBJ2-7; 8 bases map to TRBD2. The TCR was taken from a man of 80 years or more with acute or convalescent COVID-19. The CDR3 DNA follows: TGTGCCAGCAGCTTAGAGCGGGGGTGGGAGCAGTACTTC. Protein sequence: CASSLERGWEQYF.